Listed below are T cell receptor beta chains from one sample, sequenced in a study of blood T cell repertoires in COVID-19. Clones were read by immunoSEQ multiplex PCR, and TCRdb kept only the in-frame ones, dropping some. The repertoire holds about 100,000 clones, approximately 92% seen once, with around 5.4% in the top ten. Sequencing used peripheral blood. The receptors shown here come from a man between 65 and 85 years old with acute or convalescent COVID-19. Both conserved end residues are trimmed from each CDR3. Clone size is given for some rows only: seen once, a few or many times, or a class if the clone is expanded.

J | size | V | CDR3
TRBJ1-2 | NA | TRBV27 | ASSTRGGNYGYT
TRBJ1-5 | once | TRBV28 | ASSSRDRAGNQPQH
TRBJ2-7 | NA | TRBV10-3 | AISESRDFYEQY
TRBJ1-2 | few | TRBV29-1 | SVEGTGTPYYGYT
TRBJ2-1 | once | TRBV18 | ASSLSGTRSDEQF
TRBJ2-7 | NA | TRBV29-1 | SVRTGVSYEQY
TRBJ1-1 | once | TRBV19 | ASKSRGGSMNTEAF
TRBJ1-1 | once | TRBV25-1 | ASSRNRDRIL
TRBJ1-6 | many | TRBV5-1 | ASSLGAGNSPLH
TRBJ1-1 | NA | TRBV6-2/TRBV6-3 | ASSLGPTGKTEAF
TRBJ2-7 | NA | TRBV4-2 | ASSQGDNPSYEQY
TRBJ1-1 | NA | TRBV7-8 | ASSLGPGQEAF
TRBJ2-7 | NA | TRBV28 | ASSIPAGGLYEQY
TRBJ1-1 | NA | TRBV5-1 | ASRVGQINTEAF
TRBJ2-5 | NA | TRBV10-3 | AISSRDRAFQETQY
TRBJ1-6 | NA | TRBV27 | ASSSSLAELHNSPLH
TRBJ1-2 | NA | TRBV27 | ASRTGTGGYGYT
TRBJ2-5 | NA | TRBV11-3 | ASSLVTSGSAGKTQY
TRBJ2-7 | NA | TRBV18 | ASSPGTELGEQY
TRBJ2-7 | NA | TRBV11-2 | ASSSTGNRYEQY
TRBJ2-2 | NA | TRBV7-8 | ASNGLAGDVTGELF
TRBJ1-3 | NA | TRBV11-2 | ASSLKSGTGAGNTIY
TRBJ1-5 | NA | TRBV21-1 | ASSIHLTGRNQPQH
TRBJ2-1 | few | TRBV7-3 | ASSPSGSTYNEQF
TRBJ2-1 | NA | TRBV24-1 | ATSPRRTSGYNEQF
TRBJ1-2 | NA | TRBV7-9 | ASSLFSGYGYT
TRBJ2-1 | once | TRBV9 | ASSQTSGRRNEQF
TRBJ2-1 | NA | TRBV10-3 | AISGTSLEQF